The text below deals with one TCR beta chain. The target antigen is unknown. Germline V gene sequence: CDR1 SGHRS, CDR2 YFSETQ. This CDR3 is built from 16 residues. V shed 0 bases and J shed 4 bases, with 15 bases lying between them. The source of the sample is a study of T cell responses to AZD1222 COVID-19 vaccine. General study findings and limits: Seropositive status at baseline applied to only a handful of AZD1222 recipients.

Produced via immunoSEQ multiplex PCR; TCRdb's table is partial and in-frame only. The sample shows 65,000 to 80,000 clones, over 85% of them seen only once. This TCR was sampled from an adult in good health. The chain is built from TRBV5-1 and TRBJ2-3; TRBD2 might be the D (5 bases). Sequenced material: peripheral blood, taken on day 0 of AZD1222 vaccination. The CDR3 DNA sequence: TGCGCCAGCAGCTTGGGAGGGCGGTCCGCCTCAGATACGCAGTATTTT. This codes for CASSLGGRSASDTQYF.